What follows describes a single TCR beta chain. The entry originates in a study of control samples from healthy donors and cancer patients. TCRdb keeps only in-frame clones here, not all; method: immunoSEQ multiplex PCR. The sample includes about 98,000 clones, more than 75% of them seen just once. The V and J ends lost 1 base and 2 bases respectively, with 12 bases between them. The CDR3 contains 15 residues. CDR1 and CDR2 from the germline V gene are SGHVS and FQNEAQ. The chain uses TRBV7-8 and TRBJ2-7, with D perhaps matching TRBD1 or TRBD2 (5 bases each). The origin of this receptor is a man aged 55 to 70 in good health. The sample was blood. The CDR3 DNA sequence: TGTGCCAGCAGCTTAGGGCAGGGAGCTACCTACGAGCAGTACTTC. Translated: CASSLGQGATYEQYF. The complete variable domain, with remaining parts taken from reference TRBV7-8 and TRBJ2-7, reads GAGVSQSPRYKVAKRGQDVALRCDPISGHVSLFWYQQALGQGPEFLTYFQNEAQLDKSGLPSDRFFAERPEGSVSTLKIQRTQQEDSAVYLCASSLGQGATYEQYFGPGTRLTVT.